The 21 T cell receptor beta chains below come from one sample, sequenced in a study of vaccination and CD4 T cells after COVID-19. As to treatment: roughly 11-day PBMC culture with coronavirus spike peptide pools or control peptides (ViraFEST assay). For these receptors, no antigen is known. Cultured CD4+ T-cell DNA underwent Oncomine TCR Beta short-read sequencing. TCRdb re-called the PCR reads through MiXCR, storing one row per CDR3 protein. The sample lists 8,500 to 13,000 distinct CDR3 sequences, roughly 31% occurring once. The sample comprised CD4+ T cells from blood, cultured in vitro. These receptors were obtained from a human donor who had recovered from COVID-19.

The chain joins TRBV5-5 to TRBJ2-7, with TRBD2 matching 11 bases. This CDR3 comprises 15 residues. CDR1 and CDR2 from the germline V gene are SGHKS and YYEKEE (reference sequence). After removal of 4 bases from V and 7 bases from J, the junction contained 10 bases not matched to a gene. The CDR3: CASSKLAGAISEQYF. The CDR3 coding sequence is TGTGCCAGCAGCAAACTAGCGGGGGCGATTAGTGAGCAGTACTTC.

The J gene is TRBJ1-2, the V gene TRBV11-2, with D unclear. V was trimmed by 3 bases and J by 8 bases, leaving 13 bases between them. This CDR3 spans 13 amino acids. From germline, CDR1 is SGHAT and CDR2 FQNNGV. CDR3 amino acids: CASSFLQMGGYTF. The CDR3 DNA reads TGTGCCAGCAGCTTTCTCCAAATGGGGGGCTACACCTTC.

CDR3 DNA: TGTGCCAGCAGTTTGTGGAGGGGGGACAATGAGCAGTTCTTC. Translation: CASSLWRGDNEQFF. The genes are TRBV28 and TRBJ2-1; either TRBD1 or TRBD2 may fit D (6 bases each). Germline V gene data show CDR1 as MDHEN and CDR2 as SYDVKM. The CDR3 covers 14 residues. Trimming removed 3 bases from V and 5 bases from J, with 11 bases in between.

V usage is TRBV7-8 and J usage is TRBJ2-3; 12 bases line up with TRBD2. The CDR3 is 17 amino acids. From germline, CDR1 is SGHVS and CDR2 FQNEAQ. The V and J ends lost 2 bases and 2 bases, in that order; junction bases with no gene match: 5. The CDR3 loop reads CASSLSLAGGNTDTQYF. CDR3 DNA sequence: TGTGCCAGCAGCTTATCCCTAGCGGGGGGGAACACAGATACGCAGTATTTT.

The CDR3 here is CASSLDGGSGANVLTF. CDR3 DNA: TGTGCCAGCAGCTTAGACGGGGGCTCCGGGGCCAACGTCCTGACTTTC. The chain has TRBV7-8 and TRBJ2-6; D may be TRBD1 or TRBD2 (6 bases each). This CDR3 comprises 16 residues. Germline CDR1 and CDR2: SGHVS and FQNEAQ. Trimming removed 1 base at V and 4 bases at J, with 11 bases between.

This clonotype was seen more than once but under ten times. The chain links TRBV7-3 to TRBJ1-2; perhaps TRBD1 as D (5 bases). CDR3 length: 14 amino acids. CDR1 and CDR2 from the germline V gene are SGHTA and FQGTGA. Trimming shortened V by 5 bases and J by 10 bases, and 20 bases separated the two germline ends. In DNA form, the CDR3 reads TGTGCCAGCAGCCCCTCGGACGGGGGAAAAATCTACACCTTC. Its translation: CASSPSDGGKIYTF.

This clonotype was seen once. The J gene is TRBJ2-3, the V gene TRBV9; 8 nucleotides line up with TRBD1. Per germline, CDR1 SGDLS and CDR2 YYNGEE. This CDR3 contains 16 residues. After removal of 3 bases from V and 1 base from J, the junction contained 7 bases not matched to a gene. Here the CDR3 DNA reads TGTGCCAGCAGCGCTCGCCCGGGACAGGGCACAGATACGCAGTATTTT. This translates into CASSARPGQGTDTQYF.

This clonotype has a handful of counts. The chain combines TRBV7-2 with TRBJ1-6; 7 bases line up with TRBD1. Losses at the gene ends were 5 bases for V and 6 bases for J; bases not matched to a gene: 7. Germline V CDR1 and CDR2: SGHTA, FQGNSA. This CDR3 spans 15 amino acids. CDR3 bases: TGTGCCAGCAGCCTCCGACAGGGAGGTAATTCACCCCTCCACTTT. It specifies CASSLRQGGNSPLHF. Complete variable domain (other parts from reference TRBV7-2 and TRBJ1-6): GAGVSQSPSNKVTEKGKDVELRCDPISGHTALYWYRQSLGQGLEFLIYFQGNSAPDKSGLPSDRFSAERTGGSVSTLTIQRTQQEDSAVYLCASSLRQGGNSPLHFGNGTRLTVT.

V gene TRBV6-2 or TRBV6-3 combines with J gene TRBJ2-1; possible D gene TRBD1, 6 bases. This CDR3 is built from 12 residues. V dropped 1 base and J dropped 14 bases, with 12 bases sitting between them. Germline CDR1 reads MNHEY; CDR2 reads SVGEGT. CDR3 nucleotides: TGTGCCAGCAGTTACTACGGACAGCGAGAGTTCTTC. Protein product: CASSYYGQREFF.

DNA for the CDR3: TGTGCCAGCAGCCCTGGCCGGGACGGGGGCACAGATACGCAGTATTTT. This gives the protein CASSPGRDGGTDTQYF. This sequence joins TRBV7-2 and TRBJ2-3; tentatively, D is TRBD1 or TRBD2 (5 bases each). Germline V CDR1 and CDR2: SGHTA, FQGNSA. The CDR3 consists of 16 residues. V dropped 5 bases and J dropped 1 base, with 16 bases sitting between them.

By sample share, this clonotype is medium-sized. The V gene is TRBV20-1, the J gene TRBJ2-5, with TRBD2 matching 14 bases. V trimming: 5 bases; J trimming: 4 bases; junction bases outside the gene matches: 6. Germline values: CDR1 DFQATT, CDR2 SNEGSKA (reference sequence). This CDR3 region has 15 residues. CDR3 DNA: TGCAGTGCTCTGACTAGCGGGGGGGCGCTAGAGACCCAGTACTTC. Encoded protein: CSALTSGGALETQYF.

Only a few counts were recorded for this clonotype. The chain carries TRBV6-1 and TRBJ1-5, with D uncertain. Trimming cost V 0 bases and J 7 bases, with 4 bases left between them. This CDR3 is built from 12 residues. Germline CDR1 is MNHNS and CDR2 is SASEGT. CDR3 in amino acids: CASSEARQPQHF. As DNA, the CDR3 is TGTGCCAGCAGTGAAGCTAGACAGCCCCAGCATTTT.

This clonotype has a single count. The chain employs TRBV27 and TRBJ2-1, with 13 bases lining up with TRBD2. Germline V gives CDR1 MNHEY, CDR2 SMNVEV (reference sequence). There are 18 residues in the CDR3. V was pared by 6 bases and J by 7 bases, with 15 bases of the junction left unmatched. The CDR3 loop is CASSRLAGGPGRSNEQFF. CDR3 in DNA: TGTGCCAGCAGCCGACTAGCGGGAGGTCCCGGGAGGAGTAATGAGCAGTTCTTC.

V usage is TRBV6-1 and J usage is TRBJ2-3, with 12 bases aligning to TRBD2. There are 16 residues in the CDR3. Germline CDR1 and CDR2: MNHNS and SASEGT. V lost 7 bases and J lost 2; bases outside the gene matches: 7. The CDR3 region is CASTMTSGSATDTQYF. The DNA for the CDR3 is TGTGCCAGCACTATGACTAGCGGGAGTGCCACAGATACGCAGTATTTT.

This rearrangement joins TRBV5-1 to TRBJ1-2; the match to TRBD1 covers 7 bases. Germline-derived CDR1 and CDR2 are SGHRS and YFSETQ. This CDR3 has 13 residues. V was clipped by 4 bases and J by 5 bases; unmatched bases: 5. The CDR3 bases are TGCGCCAGCAGCCAAGGGACAGCGTATGGCTACACCTTC. Residues: CASSQGTAYGYTF.

This rearrangement joins TRBV7-2 to TRBJ1-1; D is unresolved. Germline CDR1 SGHTA, CDR2 FQGNSA. CDR3 length equals 14 residues. V was cut by 4 bases and J by 6 bases, with 15 bases left in between. CDR3 loop: CASSSAARQPEAFF. CDR3 sequence (DNA): TGTGCCAGCAGCTCGGCCGCCCGACAACCTGAAGCTTTCTTT.

The chain has TRBV30 and TRBJ1-6, with TRBD1 matching 7 bases. Germline assignment: CDR1 GTSNPN and CDR2 SVGIG (reference sequence). CDR3 length equals 13 residues. Trimming cost V 4 bases and J 7 bases; bases outside gene matches: 4. The CDR3 loop is CAWMGQINSPLHF. The CDR3 DNA reads as TGTGCCTGGATGGGACAGATCAATTCACCCCTCCACTTT.

The chain recombines TRBV18 with TRBJ2-5, with D perhaps matching TRBD1 or TRBD2 (5 bases each). The V gene lost 3 bases and the J gene lost 4 bases, with 6 bases spanning the gap. Germline CDR1 is KGHSH and CDR2 is LQKENI. This CDR3 has 12 residues. The CDR3 sequence is CASSPGRETQYF. In nucleotides, the CDR3 is TGTGCCAGCTCACCGGGACGAGAGACCCAGTACTTC.

The chain uses TRBV20-1 and TRBJ1-1; no clear D. Deletions cut 5 bases from V and 5 bases from J, with 9 bases between. There are 11 residues in the CDR3. Germline V CDR1 and CDR2: DFQATT, SNEGSKA (reference sequence). The chain's CDR3 is CSAPSGTEAFF. CDR3 nucleotide sequence: TGCAGTGCTCCGTCGGGGACTGAAGCTTTCTTT.

Worth noting for this clonotype: A read error may account for a junction end that differs from germline. The gene calls are TRBV7-9 and TRBJ2-7; 8 bases are shared with TRBD2. This CDR3 spans 14 amino acids. CDR1 is SEHNR and CDR2 is FQNEAQ in the germline V gene (reference sequence). The CDR3 is CASGLEAGGNEQYF. The CDR3 DNA is TGTGCCAGCGGCTTAGAGGCGGGAGGTAACGAGCAGTACTTC.

The rearrangement uses TRBV7-2 and TRBJ1-6; tentative D call: TRBD1 (6 bases). This CDR3 has 16 amino acids. V dropped 4 bases and J dropped 7 bases, with 17 bases sitting between them. Germline V gives CDR1 SGHTA, CDR2 FQGNSA. The CDR3 DNA is TGTGCCAGCAGCTCCTTTCCGGGGGCGCGGAATTCACCCCTCCACTTT. The encoded protein is CASSSFPGARNSPLHF. The variable domain in full, completed from reference TRBV7-2 and TRBJ1-6, reads GAGVSQSPSNKVTEKGKDVELRCDPISGHTALYWYRQSLGQGLEFLIYFQGNSAPDKSGLPSDRFSAERTGGSVSTLTIQRTQQEDSAVYLCASSSFPGARNSPLHFGNGTRLTVT.